This is a list of T cell receptor beta chains from one sample in a study of blood T cells in healthy people across ages. From the 5' RACE reads, TCRdb called clonotypes with MiXCR, one entry per CDR3 protein. The sample carries about 930,000 distinct CDR3 sequences, 25% to 30% recorded once. These sequences were also reported in another study, on T cells of mothers and their children.

The specimen was blood. The receptors originated from a woman aged 35 to 49 in good health. Each CDR3 is given with its conserved first and last residue. A D gene is named only where the DNA matches it firmly.

CASSVEGDRRAQYF	TRBD1	TRBV9	TRBJ2-7
CASSPNWAYNEQFF	-	TRBV18	TRBJ2-1
CAGSPPGQRNTDTQYF	TRBD1	TRBV19	TRBJ2-3
CASSLPRLEAQYF	-	TRBV5-5	TRBJ2-5
CASSLVPTGRGVNTEAFF	-	TRBV5-1	TRBJ1-1
CASSYIHGYEQFF	-	TRBV6-2/TRBV6-3	TRBJ2-1
CASSVAGQGGYTF	-	TRBV2	TRBJ1-2
CSVEVRAYNEQYF	-	TRBV29-1	TRBJ2-4
CSARYNEQYF	-	TRBV20-1	TRBJ2-7
CASSEDRVNEQYF	TRBD1	TRBV7-8	TRBJ2-7
CASSPNTGEETQYF	TRBD1	TRBV18	TRBJ2-5
CAISESETSAGQYF	TRBD2	TRBV10-3	TRBJ2-4
CASSINQPAASYEQYF	-	TRBV5-1	TRBJ2-7
CSTPGQGVGSNEQFF	TRBD1	TRBV20-1	TRBJ2-1
CASSSRDRGEQYF	TRBD1	TRBV7-2	TRBJ2-7
CGGGGGSNQPQHF	-	TRBV20-1	TRBJ1-5
CASSHGQGGPYSPLHF	TRBD1	TRBV4-1	TRBJ1-6
CASSVGTTTSYEQYF	-	TRBV9	TRBJ2-7
CASSLDGQGNSPLHF	TRBD1	TRBV12-3/TRBV12-4	TRBJ1-6
CASSSQGGGWYGYTF	-	TRBV5-4	TRBJ1-2
CATSRAPGSCEQYF	-	TRBV15	-
CASSFSGSRRNEQFF	TRBD2	TRBV7-9	TRBJ2-1
CASSPRDRVLSGYTF	TRBD1	TRBV3-1	TRBJ1-2
CSALTGQGGSSPLHF	TRBD1	TRBV20-1	TRBJ1-6
CASSPPGRAETQYF	-	TRBV18	TRBJ2-5
CAALWGVAGAYEQYF	-	TRBV6-6	TRBJ2-7
CATPQEQFF	-	TRBV27	TRBJ2-1
CSARESGRGSIYEQYF	TRBD2	TRBV20-1	TRBJ2-7
CASTSPSGGRYNEQFF	TRBD2	TRBV28	TRBJ2-1
CASSEYSVGPSSYNEQFF	-	TRBV25-1	TRBJ2-1
CASSQDGGGYGYTF	-	TRBV4-3	TRBJ1-2
CASSPPGVAQAFF	-	TRBV18	TRBJ1-1
CASSQDRGLYGYTF	-	TRBV4-3	TRBJ1-2
CASSRTLRSGANVRTF	-	TRBV6-6	TRBJ2-6
CASSLNGLTDTQYF	-	TRBV7-3	TRBJ2-3
CASSFVGNEQYF	-	TRBV12-3/TRBV12-4	-
CASSLEVTVKYGYTF	-	TRBV7-9	TRBJ1-2
CASSPRGRGGSDTQYF	-	TRBV7-2	TRBJ2-3
CASSYSLGGYEQYF	-	TRBV6-6	TRBJ2-7
CATSILGTGELFF	-	TRBV15	TRBJ2-2
CSVSTSGGTTGELFF	TRBD2	TRBV29-1	TRBJ2-2
CASSESAGGNRGSPLHF	-	TRBV2	TRBJ1-6
CASSSYRVTEAFF	-	TRBV7-3	TRBJ1-1
CSAPPSGWSSYEQYF	-	TRBV20-1	TRBJ2-7
CASSLEGGNNSPLHF	-	TRBV28	TRBJ1-6
CASSSGEGEKLFF	-	TRBV12-3/TRBV12-4	TRBJ1-4
CSAGDSYSYEQYF	TRBD1	TRBV29-1	TRBJ2-7
CASSLAPGTGIYNEQFF	TRBD1	TRBV5-1	TRBJ2-1
CSASSRQNLFYEQYF	-	TRBV20-1	TRBJ2-7
CASNSGSSYNSPLHF	-	TRBV27	TRBJ1-6
CSVETGGGYEQFF	TRBD1	TRBV29-1	TRBJ2-1